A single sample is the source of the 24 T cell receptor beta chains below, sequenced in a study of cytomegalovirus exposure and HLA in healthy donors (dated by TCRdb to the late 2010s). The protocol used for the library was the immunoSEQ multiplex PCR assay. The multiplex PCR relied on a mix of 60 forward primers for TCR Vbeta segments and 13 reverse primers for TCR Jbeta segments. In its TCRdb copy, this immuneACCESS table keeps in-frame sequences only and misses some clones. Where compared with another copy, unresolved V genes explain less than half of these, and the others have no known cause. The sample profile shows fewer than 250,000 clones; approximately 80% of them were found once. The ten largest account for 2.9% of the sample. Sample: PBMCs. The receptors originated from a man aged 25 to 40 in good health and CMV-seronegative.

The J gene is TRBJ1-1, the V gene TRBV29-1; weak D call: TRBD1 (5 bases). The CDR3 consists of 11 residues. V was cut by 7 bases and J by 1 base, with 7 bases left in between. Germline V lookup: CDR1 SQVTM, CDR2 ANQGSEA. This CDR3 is CSATGNTEAFF. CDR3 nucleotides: TGCAGCGCCACAGGGAACACTGAAGCTTTCTTT.

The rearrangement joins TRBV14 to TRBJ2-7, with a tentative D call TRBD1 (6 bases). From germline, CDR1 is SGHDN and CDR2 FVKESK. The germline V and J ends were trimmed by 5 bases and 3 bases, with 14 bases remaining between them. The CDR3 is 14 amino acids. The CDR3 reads CASSTLTGLYEQYF. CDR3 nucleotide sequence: TGTGCCAGCAGCACCTTGACAGGCCTCTACGAGCAGTACTTC.

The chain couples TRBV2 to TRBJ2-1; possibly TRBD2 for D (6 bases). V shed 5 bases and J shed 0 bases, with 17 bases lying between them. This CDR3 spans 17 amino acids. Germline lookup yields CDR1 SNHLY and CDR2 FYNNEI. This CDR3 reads CASSPPPGTHSYNEQFF. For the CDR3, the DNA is TGTGCCAGCAGTCCCCCCCCAGGGACTCACTCCTACAATGAGCAGTTCTTC.

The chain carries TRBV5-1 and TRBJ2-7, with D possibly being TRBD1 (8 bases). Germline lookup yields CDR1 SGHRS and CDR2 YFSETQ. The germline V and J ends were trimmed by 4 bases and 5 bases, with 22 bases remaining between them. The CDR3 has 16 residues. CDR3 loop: CASSPRGGTGVNEQYF. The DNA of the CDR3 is TGCGCCAGCAGCCCCAGGGGAGGGACAGGAGTCAACGAGCAGTACTTC. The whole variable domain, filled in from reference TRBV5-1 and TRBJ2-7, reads KAGVTQTPRYLIKTRGQQVTLSCSPISGHRSVSWYQQTPGQGLQFLFEYFSETQRNKGNFPGRFSGRQFSNSRSEMNVSTLELGDSALYLCASSPRGGTGVNEQYFGPGTRLTVT.

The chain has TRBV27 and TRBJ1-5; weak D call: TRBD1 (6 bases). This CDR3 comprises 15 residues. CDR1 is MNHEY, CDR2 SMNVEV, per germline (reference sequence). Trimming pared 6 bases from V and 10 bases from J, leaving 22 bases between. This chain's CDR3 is CASSLNRELGGPQHF. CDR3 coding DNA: TGTGCCAGCAGCTTAAACAGGGAACTAGGCGGCCCCCAGCATTTT.

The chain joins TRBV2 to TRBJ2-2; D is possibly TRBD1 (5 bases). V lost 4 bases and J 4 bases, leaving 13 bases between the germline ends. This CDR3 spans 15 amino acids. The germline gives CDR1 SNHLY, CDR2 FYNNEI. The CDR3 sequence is CASSVFRAITGELFF. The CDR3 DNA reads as TGTGCCAGCAGTGTTTTCAGGGCCATCACCGGGGAGCTGTTTTTT.

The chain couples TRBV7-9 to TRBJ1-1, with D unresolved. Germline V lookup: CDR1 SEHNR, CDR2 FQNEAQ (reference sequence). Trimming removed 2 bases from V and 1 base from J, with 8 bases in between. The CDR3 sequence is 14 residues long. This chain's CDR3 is CASSLFRGNTEAFF. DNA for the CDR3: TGTGCCAGCAGCTTATTCCGCGGGAACACTGAAGCTTTCTTT.

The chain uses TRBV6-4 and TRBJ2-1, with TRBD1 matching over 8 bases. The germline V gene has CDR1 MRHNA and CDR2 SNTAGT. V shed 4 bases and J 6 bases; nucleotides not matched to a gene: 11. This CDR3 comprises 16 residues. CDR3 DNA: TGTGCCAGCAGTGGCGGAGTAGGACAGGGTTCCAATGAGCAGTTCTTC. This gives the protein CASSGGVGQGSNEQFF.

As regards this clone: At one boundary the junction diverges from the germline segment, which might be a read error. CDR3: CASSLTLAGVDEQFF. CDR3 DNA: TGTGCTAGCAGCTTAACACTAGCGGGGGTGGATGAGCAGTTCTTC. V gene TRBV7-7 combines with J gene TRBJ2-1; TRBD2 matches at 11 bases. CDR1 is SSHAT and CDR2 is FNYEAQ in the germline V gene (reference sequence). The CDR3 totals 15 residues.

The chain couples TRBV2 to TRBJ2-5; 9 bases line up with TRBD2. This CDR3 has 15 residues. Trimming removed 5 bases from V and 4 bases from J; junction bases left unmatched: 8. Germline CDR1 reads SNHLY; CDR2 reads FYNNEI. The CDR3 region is CASSMGLARGETQYF. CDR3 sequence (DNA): TGTGCCAGCAGTATGGGACTAGCTCGGGGAGAGACCCAGTACTTC.

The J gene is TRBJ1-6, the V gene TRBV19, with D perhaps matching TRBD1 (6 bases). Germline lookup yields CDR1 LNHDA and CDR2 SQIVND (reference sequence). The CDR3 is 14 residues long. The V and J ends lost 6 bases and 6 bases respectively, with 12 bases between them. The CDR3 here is CASRVTGSNSPLHF. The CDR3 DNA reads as TGTGCCAGTAGGGTTACAGGGAGTAATTCACCCCTCCACTTT.

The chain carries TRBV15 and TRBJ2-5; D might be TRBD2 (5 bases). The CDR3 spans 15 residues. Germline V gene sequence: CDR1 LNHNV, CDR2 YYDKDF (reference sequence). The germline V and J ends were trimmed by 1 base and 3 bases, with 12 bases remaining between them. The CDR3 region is CATSRGLAGEETQYF. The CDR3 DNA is TGTGCCACCAGCAGAGGTTTAGCCGGGGAAGAGACCCAGTACTTC. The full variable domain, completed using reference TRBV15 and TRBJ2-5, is DAMVIQNPRYQVTQFGKPVTLSCSQTLNHNVMYWYQQKSSQAPKLLFHYYDKDFNNEADTPDNFQSRRPNTSFCFLDIRSPGLGDTAMYLCATSRGLAGEETQYFGPGTRLLVL.

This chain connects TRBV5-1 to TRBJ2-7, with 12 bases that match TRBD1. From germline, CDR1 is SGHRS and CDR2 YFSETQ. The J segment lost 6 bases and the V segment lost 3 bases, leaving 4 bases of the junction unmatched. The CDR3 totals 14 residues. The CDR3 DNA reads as TGCGCCAGCAGCTGGGGACAGGGGGCCGCCGAGCAGTACTTC. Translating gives CASSWGQGAAEQYF.

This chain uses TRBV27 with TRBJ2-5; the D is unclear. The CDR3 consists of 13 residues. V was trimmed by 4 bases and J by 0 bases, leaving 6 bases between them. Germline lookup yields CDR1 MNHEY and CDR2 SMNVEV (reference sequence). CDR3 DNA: TGTGCCAGCAGTTCCCCGTACCAAGAGACCCAGTACTTC. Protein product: CASSSPYQETQYF.

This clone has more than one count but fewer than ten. The CDR3 protein is CASSYRVSLRETQYF. The CDR3 DNA reads as TGTGCCAGCAGCTACAGGGTGTCGCTTCGAGAGACCCAGTACTTC. V gene TRBV28 combines with J gene TRBJ2-5; the D gene is possibly TRBD1 (6 bases). From germline, CDR1 is MDHEN and CDR2 SYDVKM. CDR3 length: 15 residues. V lost 6 bases and J lost 4, with 18 bases in between.

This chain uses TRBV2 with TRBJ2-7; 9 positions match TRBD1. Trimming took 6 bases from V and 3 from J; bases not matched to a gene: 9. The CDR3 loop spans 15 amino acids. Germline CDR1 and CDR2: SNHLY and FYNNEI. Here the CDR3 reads CASRQDRGPFYEQYF. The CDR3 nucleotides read TGTGCCAGCAGACAGGACAGGGGTCCTTTCTACGAGCAGTACTTC.

The CDR3 sequence: CASRYSSNQPQHF. CDR3 in DNA: TGTGCCAGTCGGTACAGCAGCAATCAGCCCCAGCATTTT. The chain combines TRBV2 with TRBJ1-5; no reliable D call. The germline gives CDR1 SNHLY, CDR2 FYNNEI. Trimming cost V 9 bases and J 1 base, with 10 bases left between them. The CDR3 is 13 amino acids.

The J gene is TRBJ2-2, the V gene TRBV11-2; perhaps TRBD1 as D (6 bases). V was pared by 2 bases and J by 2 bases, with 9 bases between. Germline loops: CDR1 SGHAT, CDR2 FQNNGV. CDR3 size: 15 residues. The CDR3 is CASSLYRDNTGELFF. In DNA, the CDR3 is TGTGCCAGCAGCTTATACAGGGATAACACCGGGGAGCTGTTTTTT.

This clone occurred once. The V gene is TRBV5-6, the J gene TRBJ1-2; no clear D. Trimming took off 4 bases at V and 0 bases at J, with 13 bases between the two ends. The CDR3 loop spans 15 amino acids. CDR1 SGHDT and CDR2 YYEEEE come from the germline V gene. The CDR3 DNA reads TGTGCCAGCAGCCCTGAGGAGTTAGCTAACTATGGCTACACCTTC. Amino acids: CASSPEELANYGYTF.

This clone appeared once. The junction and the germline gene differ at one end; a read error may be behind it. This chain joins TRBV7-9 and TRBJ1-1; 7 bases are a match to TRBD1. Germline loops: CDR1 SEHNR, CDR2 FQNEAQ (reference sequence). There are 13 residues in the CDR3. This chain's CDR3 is CSSSLQGRAEAFF. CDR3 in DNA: TGTTCCAGCAGCTTACAGGGGAGGGCTGAAGCTTTCTTT.

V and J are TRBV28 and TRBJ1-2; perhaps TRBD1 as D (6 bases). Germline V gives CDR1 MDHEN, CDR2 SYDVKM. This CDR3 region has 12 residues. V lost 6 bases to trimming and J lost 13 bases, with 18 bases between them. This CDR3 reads CASSPPVRGSTF. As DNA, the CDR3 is TGTGCCAGCAGCCCTCCGGTCAGGGGAAGCACCTTC.

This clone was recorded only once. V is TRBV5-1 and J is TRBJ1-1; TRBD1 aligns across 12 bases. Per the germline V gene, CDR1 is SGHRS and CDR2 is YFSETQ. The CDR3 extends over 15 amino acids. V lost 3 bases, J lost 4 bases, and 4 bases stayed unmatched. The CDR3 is CASSWGQGAVTEAFF. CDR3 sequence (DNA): TGCGCCAGCAGCTGGGGACAGGGGGCAGTCACTGAAGCTTTCTTT.

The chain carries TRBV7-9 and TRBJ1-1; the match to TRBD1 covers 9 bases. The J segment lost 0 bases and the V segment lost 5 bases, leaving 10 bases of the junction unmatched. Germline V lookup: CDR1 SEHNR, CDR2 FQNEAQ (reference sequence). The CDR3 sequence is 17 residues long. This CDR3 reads CASSPTTGGPLNTEAFF. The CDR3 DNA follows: TGTGCCAGCAGCCCTACAACAGGGGGCCCCTTGAACACTGAAGCTTTCTTT. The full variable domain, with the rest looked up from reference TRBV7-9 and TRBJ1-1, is DTGVSQNPRHKITKRGQNVTFRCDPISEHNRLYWYRQTLGQGPEFLTYFQNEAQLEKSRLLSDRFSAERPKGSFSTLEIQRTEQGDSAMYLCASSPTTGGPLNTEAFFGQGTRLTVV.

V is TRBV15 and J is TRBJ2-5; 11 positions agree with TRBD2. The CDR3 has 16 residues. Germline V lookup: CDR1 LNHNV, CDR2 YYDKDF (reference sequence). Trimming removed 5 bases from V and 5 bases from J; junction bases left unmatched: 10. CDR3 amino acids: CATSYVIAGGAETQYF. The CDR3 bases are TGTGCCACCAGCTATGTAATAGCGGGGGGGGCGGAGACCCAGTACTTC.